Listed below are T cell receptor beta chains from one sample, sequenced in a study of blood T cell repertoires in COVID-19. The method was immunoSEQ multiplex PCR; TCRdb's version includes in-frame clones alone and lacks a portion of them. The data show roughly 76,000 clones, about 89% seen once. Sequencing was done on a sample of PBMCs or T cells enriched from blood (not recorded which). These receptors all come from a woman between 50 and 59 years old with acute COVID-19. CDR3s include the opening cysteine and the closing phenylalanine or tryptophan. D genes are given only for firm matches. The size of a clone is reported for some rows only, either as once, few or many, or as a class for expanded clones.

CASSRIGQLYNSPLHF	TGTGCCAGCAGCCGAATCGGACAGTTGTATAATTCACCCCTCCACTTT	-	-	TRBJ1-6	TRBV3-1/TRBV3-2
CASSAREGGTQPQHF	TGTGCCAGCAGCGCTAGGGAGGGAGGGACTCAGCCCCAGCATTTT	-	-	TRBJ1-5	TRBV7-2
CASRLVRTNYNEQFF	TGTGCCAGCAGACTGGTTAGGACAAACTACAATGAGCAGTTCTTC	-	-	TRBJ2-1	TRBV27
CASSLVLAGGPGELFF	TGCGCCAGCAGCTTGGTTCTAGCGGGAGGTCCTGGGGAGCTGTTTTTT	-	TRBD2	TRBJ2-2	TRBV5-1
CASSPEAGAAEQFF	TGTGCCAGCAGCCCCGAAGCGGGAGCGGCTGAGCAGTTCTTC	once	TRBD2	TRBJ2-1	TRBV11-1
CASSGRTDTQYF	TGTGCCAGCAGCGGCCGCACAGATACGCAGTATTTT	-	-	TRBJ2-3	TRBV11-3
CASSVVAGGYEQYF	TGTGCCAGCAGCGTAGTTGCGGGAGGTTACGAGCAGTACTTC	-	TRBD2	TRBJ2-7	TRBV9
CASSGGSNQPQHF	TGTGCCAGCAGCGGAGGTAGCAATCAGCCCCAGCATTTT	-	-	TRBJ1-5	TRBV3-1/TRBV3-2
CASSLSRLDTEAFF	TGTGCCAGCAGCTTATCCAGGTTGGATACTGAAGCTTTCTTT	-	-	TRBJ1-1	TRBV7-9
CASSLGQNTQYF	TGTGCCAGCAGCTTAGGGCAGAATACGCAGTATTTT	-	-	TRBJ2-3	TRBV7-9
CATSRGGGNYEQYF	TGTGCCACCAGCAGAGGGGGGGGCAACTACGAGCAGTACTTC	-	-	TRBJ2-7	TRBV15
CASSYVQGSYEQYF	TGTGCCAGCAGTTACGTACAGGGCTCCTACGAGCAGTACTTC	-	-	TRBJ2-7	TRBV6-5
CASSMEGSSTDTQYF	TGTGCCAGCAGTATGGAGGGTTCTAGCACAGATACGCAGTATTTT	-	-	TRBJ2-3	TRBV11-3
CATSDSKTSGPGELFF	TGTGCCACCAGTGATTCTAAGACTAGCGGTCCCGGGGAGCTGTTTTTT	-	TRBD2	TRBJ2-2	TRBV24-1
CASSLGAGSNYGYTF	TGCGCCAGCAGCTTGGGGGCAGGCTCCAACTATGGCTACACCTTC	-	-	TRBJ1-2	TRBV5-1
CASSEYEAYYGYTF	TGTGCCAGCAGTGAATATGAGGCGTACTATGGCTACACCTTC	-	-	TRBJ1-2	TRBV6-1
CASSLFRGNEQFF	TGTGCCAGCAGCTTATTTCGGGGCAATGAGCAGTTCTTC	-	-	TRBJ2-1	TRBV7-2
CASSRTGLNGYTF	TGTGCCAGCAGCCGGACAGGGTTGAATGGCTACACCTTC	-	TRBD1	TRBJ1-2	TRBV2
CASSQVGGGLSGNTIYF	TGCGCCAGCAGCCAAGTCGGTGGGGGCCTCTCTGGAAACACCATATATTTT	-	-	TRBJ1-3	TRBV4-1
CASSPRVVNEKLFF	TGTGCCAGCAGCCCCCGGGTGGTCAATGAAAAACTGTTTTTT	-	-	TRBJ1-4	TRBV3-1/TRBV3-2
CASSVDRGPGNTIYF	TGTGCCAGCAGCGTAGACAGGGGGCCTGGAAACACCATATATTTT	-	TRBD1	TRBJ1-3	TRBV9
CAWSVRGIDQPQHF	TGTGCCTGGAGTGTAAGGGGGATCGATCAGCCCCAGCATTTT	-	-	TRBJ1-5	TRBV30
CASSPQAGGPPYNEQFF	TGTGCCAGCAGCCCCCAAGCGGGAGGGCCGCCCTACAATGAGCAGTTCTTC	few	TRBD2	TRBJ2-1	TRBV7-2
CAWSVLGGLGYGYTF	TGTGCCTGGAGTGTACTGGGGGGGCTCGGCTATGGCTACACCTTC	-	-	TRBJ1-2	TRBV30